Below, 4 T cell receptor beta chains from the same sample are listed, as sequenced in a study of shared clonotypes between healthy human individuals. Profiling relied on immunoSEQ multiplex PCR, and the TCRdb table lists in-frame clones only, not all of them. In the table there are roughly 2,000,000 clones, about 94% of which are singletons. Positively selected for CCR7, the CD45RO-negative cells used as naive CD8 cells excluded terminally differentiated effector memory CD45RA+ cells. The sequencing sample was made of naive CD8+ T cells from PBMCs. Every receptor here comes from a man in his late teens or twenties in good health. Some clones in this sample may be carry-over from other donors' samples.

This chain joins TRBV7-9 and TRBJ2-7; D remains ambiguous. CDR3 length: 14 residues. Trimming pared 4 bases from V and 6 bases from J, leaving 16 bases between. The germline gives CDR1 SEHNR, CDR2 FQNEAQ (reference sequence). CDR3 sequence: CASSSPVASGEQYF. For the CDR3, the DNA is TGTGCCAGCAGCTCTCCGGTGGCATCTGGCGAGCAGTACTTC.

V usage is TRBV28 and J usage is TRBJ1-1; the D gene is possibly TRBD1 (5 bases). This CDR3 spans 14 amino acids. Germline assignment: CDR1 MDHEN and CDR2 SYDVKM. The V gene lost 2 bases and the J gene lost 8 bases, with 15 bases spanning the gap. The CDR3 is CASSLRGPPDEAFF. The CDR3 region has the DNA TGTGCCAGCAGTTTACGGGGCCCCCCAGACGAAGCTTTCTTT.

The V call is TRBV7-3, the J call TRBJ1-1; D is possibly TRBD1 (5 bases). This CDR3 is built from 14 residues. V was trimmed by 4 bases and J by 7 bases, leaving 16 bases between them. Germline V CDR1 and CDR2: SGHTA, FQGTGA. CDR3: CASSSDTSGGEAFF. CDR3 DNA sequence: TGTGCCAGCAGCTCGGACACCTCGGGAGGTGAAGCTTTCTTT.

This sequence joins TRBV27 and TRBJ2-7, with D perhaps matching TRBD2 (6 bases). This CDR3 spans 13 amino acids. V was shortened by 3 bases and J by 7 bases, with 13 bases between the two germline ends. Germline V CDR1 and CDR2: MNHEY, SMNVEV (reference sequence). CDR3 residues: CASSFFPGEEQYF. CDR3 DNA sequence: TGTGCCAGCAGTTTTTTTCCGGGGGAAGAGCAGTACTTC.